This TCR beta chain was documented in a study of T-cell reconstitution after alpha-beta-depleted transplantation in children. The CDR3 has 19 amino acids. CDR1 is LGHNA, CDR2 YSLEER, per germline. Trimming left V 0 bases short and J 0 bases short, with 15 bases between. Using unique molecular identifiers, the investigators prepared the TCRbeta library. One entry per CDR3 protein results from TCRdb running MiXCR on the PCR reads. The data show about 400,000 distinct CDR3 sequences, 13% seen once. The input for sequencing was PBMCs, taken from the stem cell graft. J is TRBJ2-6 and V is TRBV4-3; tentative D call: TRBD1 (5 bases). The TCR was taken from a human donor who donated a stem cell graft to a child with Fanconi anemia. The CDR3 loop reads CASSQETGRTSSGANVLTF. In nucleotides, the CDR3 is TGCGCCAGCAGCCAAGAAACTGGACGGACATCCTCTGGGGCCAACGTCCTGACTTTC.